This entry lists 32 T cell receptor beta chains sequenced from one sample in a study of T cells in Graves' hyperthyroidism and ophthalmopathy. There were TCR beta CDR3 regions amplified from RNA transcripts. A first-round RT-PCR of the TCR CDR3 used the HTBI primer set. MiXCR, run by TCRdb on the multiplex PCR reads, gives a single entry per CDR3 protein. Of about 570,000 distinct CDR3 sequences in the sample, 14% were seen once. What was sequenced was blood. These receptor sequences come from a woman aged 40 to 55 with Graves' hyperthyroidism.

This clonotype showed up just a few times. The V and J genes are TRBV25-1 and TRBJ2-3, with D possibly TRBD1 on 6 matching bases. In germline, CDR1 is MGHDK, CDR2 SYGVNS. V lost 2 bases and J lost 3, with 9 bases in between. This CDR3 is built from 14 residues. The CDR3: CASSEGTKTDTQYF. The CDR3 DNA is TGTGCCAGCAGTGAAGGGACAAAAACAGATACGCAGTATTTT.

This clonotype was counted at least ten times. The rearrangement uses TRBV7-9 and TRBJ2-7; the match to TRBD1 covers 7 bases. The junction had 12 bases not matched to a gene; V was cut back by 4 bases and J by 0 bases. Germline-derived CDR1 and CDR2 are SEHNR and FQNEAQ (reference sequence). The CDR3 has 17 amino acids. The CDR3 reads CASSYHSGTVSSYEQYF. The CDR3 region has the DNA TGTGCCAGCAGCTACCATTCCGGGACAGTCAGCTCCTACGAGCAGTACTTC.

In its sample, this clonotype was seen many times. J is TRBJ2-1 and V is TRBV2, with TRBD2 identical over 8 bases. The germline gives CDR1 SNHLY, CDR2 FYNNEI. J was trimmed by 8 bases and V by 7 bases; bases with no gene match: 13. CDR3 length: 15 residues. The CDR3 DNA is TGTGCCAGCACCGGGTGGGCGGGAGGTTTCGATGAGCAGTTCTTC. It specifies CASTGWAGGFDEQFF.

In this sample, this clonotype turned up many times. The J gene is TRBJ2-1, the V gene TRBV30; maybe TRBD2 (5 bases). The CDR3 is 11 residues long. From germline, CDR1 is GTSNPN and CDR2 SVGIG (reference sequence). V was trimmed by 5 bases and J by 5 bases, leaving 7 bases between them. CDR3 sequence reads: CAWDGNNEQFF. CDR3 nucleotides: TGTGCCTGGGACGGGAACAATGAGCAGTTCTTC.

With regard to this clonotype: The junction shows a germline mismatch at one end, possibly a read error. The chain carries TRBV12-3 or TRBV12-4 and TRBJ1-3; 8 nucleotides agree with TRBD1. The CDR3 length is 15 residues. In nucleotides, the CDR3 is TGTGCCCGCAGCCTATCGGACAGGGTAGAAAACACCATATATTTT. Its translation: CARSLSDRVENTIYF.

This clonotype has ten or more counts. The rearrangement uses TRBV20-1 and TRBJ2-3; 8 bases agree with TRBD1. V was pared by 0 bases and J by 5 bases, with 7 bases of the junction left unmatched. Germline values: CDR1 DFQATT, CDR2 SNEGSKA (reference sequence). The CDR3 loop spans 15 amino acids. The chain's CDR3 is CSARDRRGRRDTQYF. In DNA, the CDR3 is TGCAGTGCTAGAGATCGCAGGGGGCGACGAGATACGCAGTATTTT.

The chain couples TRBV19 to TRBJ2-7; D is possibly TRBD1 (5 bases). CDR1 and CDR2 (germline): LNHDA, SQIVND (reference sequence). The CDR3 is 15 residues long. V was shortened by 4 bases and J by 4 bases, with 17 bases between the two germline ends. CDR3 residues: CASSTGGAIQYEQYF. The CDR3 bases are TGTGCCAGTAGTACCGGTGGGGCGATCCAATACGAGCAGTACTTC.

This clonotype showed up just a few times. V is TRBV12-3 or TRBV12-4 and J is TRBJ2-7; TRBD2 agrees at 7 bases. This CDR3 contains 14 residues. The V segment lost 3 bases and the J segment 2 bases; nucleotides outside the gene matches: 4. The CDR3 sequence is CASSFTGRAYEQYF. CDR3 bases: TGTGCCAGCAGTTTTACTGGGAGGGCCTACGAGCAGTACTTC.

This clonotype was counted at least ten times. J is TRBJ2-7 and V is TRBV7-8; no definite D call. This CDR3 comprises 14 residues. CDR1 and CDR2 from the germline V gene are SGHVS and FQNEAQ. With 2 bases removed from V and 0 bases from J, the gap between germline ends came to 8 bases. The CDR3 DNA sequence: TGTGCCAGCAGCTTATCTGTGAGCTCCTACGAGCAGTACTTC. Its protein product is CASSLSVSSYEQYF. The complete variable domain, with remaining parts taken from reference TRBV7-8 and TRBJ2-7, reads GAGVSQSPRYKVAKRGQDVALRCDPISGHVSLFWYQQALGQGPEFLTYFQNEAQLDKSGLPSDRFFAERPEGSVSTLKIQRTQQEDSAVYLCASSLSVSSYEQYFGPGTRLTVT.

This clonotype was seen many times. The chain links TRBV3-1 to TRBJ2-5; D is undetermined. This CDR3 region has 14 residues. Germline V gene data show CDR1 as LGHDT and CDR2 as YNNKEL (reference sequence). V was trimmed by 2 bases and J by 5 bases, leaving 12 bases between them. The CDR3 sequence is CASSQLSRWETQYF. The CDR3 nucleotides read TGTGCCAGCAGCCAATTGTCTAGGTGGGAGACCCAGTACTTC.

There are many counts of this clonotype. V is TRBV13 and J is TRBJ2-4, with TRBD1 identical over 7 bases. The CDR3 consists of 16 residues. Germline V CDR1 and CDR2: PRHDT, FYEKMQ (reference sequence). V shed 4 bases and J 0 bases; nucleotides not matched to a gene: 6. Here the CDR3 reads CASSSNRGLAKNIQYF. The DNA of the CDR3 is TGTGCCAGCAGCTCGAACAGGGGATTAGCCAAAAACATTCAGTACTTC.

This clonotype was seen more than once but under ten times. The chain is built from TRBV19 and TRBJ1-1, with D tentatively TRBD1 (6 bases). Deletions cut 3 bases from V and 5 bases from J, with 16 bases between. Germline V CDR1 and CDR2: LNHDA, SQIVND (reference sequence). This CDR3 is 15 amino acids long. The CDR3 region is CASSMGGPVRTEAFF. The CDR3 DNA reads TGTGCCAGTAGTATGGGGGGCCCAGTGCGGACTGAAGCTTTCTTT.

This clonotype was seen many times. The chain uses TRBV7-3 and TRBJ2-1; 11 nucleotides align to TRBD2. J gave up 4 bases and V 2 bases, and 10 bases lay outside the gene matches. Germline lookup yields CDR1 SGHTA and CDR2 FQGTGA. This CDR3 is built from 18 residues. The CDR3 region is CASSLGRGLAGGYNEQFF. In DNA form, the CDR3 reads TGTGCCAGCAGCTTAGGCAGGGGCCTAGCGGGAGGTTACAATGAGCAGTTCTTC.

The chain carries TRBV5-1 and TRBJ2-4, with 10 bases fitting TRBD1. J gave up 5 bases and V 4 bases, and 3 bases lay outside the gene matches. Germline V gene data show CDR1 as SGHRS and CDR2 as YFSETQ. The CDR3 loop spans 14 amino acids. CDR3 loop: CASSPGQGQNIQYF. The DNA for the CDR3 is TGCGCCAGCAGCCCGGGACAGGGGCAAAACATTCAGTACTTC. Filled out from reference TRBV5-1 and TRBJ2-4, the complete variable domain reads KAGVTQTPRYLIKTRGQQVTLSCSPISGHRSVSWYQQTPGQGLQFLFEYFSETQRNKGNFPGRFSGRQFSNSRSEMNVSTLELGDSALYLCASSPGQGQNIQYFGAGTRLSVL.

This clonotype was counted a few times. The chain is built from TRBV10-3 and TRBJ2-3; 9 bases map to TRBD2. Trimming at V came to 2 bases and at J to 2 bases, leaving 2 bases not matched to a gene. This CDR3 contains 15 residues. Germline CDR1 ENHRY, CDR2 SYGVKD. CDR3 loop: CAISERTSVTDTQYF. The CDR3, as DNA: TGTGCCATCAGTGAGAGGACTAGCGTCACAGATACGCAGTATTTT.

This clonotype occurred many times. The V and J genes are TRBV12-3 or TRBV12-4 and TRBJ2-2; D uncertain. This CDR3 is built from 16 residues. Trimming cost V 1 base and J 0 bases, with 9 bases left between them. Written as DNA, the CDR3 is TGTGCCAGCAGTTTAGGTCAGCCCGCGAACACCGGGGAGCTGTTTTTT. Amino acids: CASSLGQPANTGELFF.

This clonotype showed up many times. The chain is built from TRBV28 and TRBJ2-2; TRBD2 agrees at 11 bases. The V gene's germline CDR1 is MDHEN and CDR2 SYDVKM. The CDR3 has 17 amino acids. Trimming removed 3 bases from V and 3 bases from J; junction bases left unmatched: 6. For the CDR3, the DNA is TGTGCCAGCAGTTTCCTACTAGCGGGAGCCCACACCGGGGAGCTGTTTTTT. It codes for CASSFLLAGAHTGELFF.

This clonotype was detected only a few times. J is TRBJ2-3 and V is TRBV9; TRBD2 agrees at 10 bases. Unmatched junction bases numbered 7, after V lost 0 bases and J lost 6 bases. The CDR3 covers 16 residues. Germline loops: CDR1 SGDLS, CDR2 YYNGEE. CDR3 bases: TGTGCCAGCAGCGTAGCGGCTAGCGGGAGTGTGGATACGCAGTATTTT. Encoded protein: CASSVAASGSVDTQYF.

Only a few counts were recorded for this clonotype. This chain joins TRBV6-5 and TRBJ2-5; D could derive from TRBD1 or TRBD2 (6 bases each). The germline V and J ends were trimmed by 0 bases and 4 bases, with 12 bases remaining between them. The CDR3 has 15 amino acids. Germline V gene data show CDR1 as MNHEY and CDR2 as SVGAGI. CDR3 DNA sequence: TGTGCCAGCAGTTACTCTGGGGGGCGAGGAGAGACCCAGTACTTC. Translating gives CASSYSGGRGETQYF.

This clonotype was counted only a few times. V usage is TRBV25-1 and J usage is TRBJ2-2, with 9 bases fitting TRBD1. Germline V gene lookup returns CDR1 MGHDK and CDR2 SYGVNS. The CDR3 runs 16 residues. The junction had 2 bases not matched to a gene; V was cut back by 0 bases and J by 3 bases. This CDR3 is CASSEYGTGHTGELFF. In DNA, the CDR3 is TGTGCCAGCAGTGAATATGGGACAGGGCACACCGGGGAGCTGTTTTTT.

This clonotype occurred a few times. This chain connects TRBV6-4 to TRBJ2-1; TRBD2 agrees at 8 bases. The V and J ends lost 0 bases and 6 bases, in that order; junction bases with no gene match: 7. This CDR3 contains 16 residues. Germline V gene sequence: CDR1 MRHNA, CDR2 SNTAGT. The CDR3 reads CASSDSTGGTSNEQFF. The CDR3 DNA follows: TGTGCCAGCAGTGACTCGACGGGAGGGACTAGCAATGAGCAGTTCTTC.

V usage is TRBV5-8 and J usage is TRBJ2-3; possible D gene TRBD2, 6 bases. V was trimmed by 2 bases and J by 4 bases, leaving 11 bases between them. The CDR3 totals 14 residues. Germline lookup yields CDR1 SGHTS and CDR2 YDEGEE. The CDR3 loop is CASSFYGSSDTQYF. DNA for the CDR3: TGTGCCAGCAGCTTCTACGGGAGCTCAGATACGCAGTATTTT. Full variable domain (remainder filled in from reference TRBV5-8 and TRBJ2-3): EAGVTQSPTHLIKTRGQQATLRCSPISGHTSVYWYQQALGLGLQFLLWYDEGEERNRGNFPPRFSGRQFPNYSSELNVNALELEDSALYLCASSFYGSSDTQYFGPGTRLTVL.

This clonotype was detected many times. V is TRBV28 and J is TRBJ2-7, with a weak D call TRBD2 (5 bases). V was shortened by 7 bases and J by 3 bases, with 19 bases between the two germline ends. The CDR3 has 15 amino acids. Germline V lookup: CDR1 MDHEN, CDR2 SYDVKM. The CDR3 region has the DNA TGTGCCAGCAATCCCTCTGGGAGAAAGTACTACGAGCAGTACTTC. It specifies CASNPSGRKYYEQYF. Variable domain in full (rest from reference TRBV28 and TRBJ2-7): DVKVTQSSRYLVKRTGEKVFLECVQDMDHENMFWYRQDPGLGLRLIYFSYDVKMKEKGDIPEGYSVSREKKERFSLILESASTNQTSMYLCASNPSGRKYYEQYFGPGTRLTVT.

The genes are TRBV7-8 and TRBJ2-3; 8 bases match TRBD1. The germline gives CDR1 SGHVS, CDR2 FQNEAQ. After removal of 6 bases from V and 1 base from J, the junction contained 6 bases not matched to a gene. The CDR3 loop spans 15 amino acids. The CDR3, as DNA: TGTGCCAGCAGAACGGACAGGGTGGGCACAGATACGCAGTATTTT. Translated, it gives CASRTDRVGTDTQYF.

As concerns this clonotype: Relative to the germline gene, one junction end is altered; a read error may explain this. This chain uses TRBV6-1 with TRBJ2-1; tentative D call: TRBD2 (6 bases). The CDR3 has 14 amino acids. Germline assignment: CDR1 MNHNS and CDR2 SASEGT. As DNA, the CDR3 is TGTGCCAGCAGTGATAGCGGAGTTTACAGTGAGCAGTCCTTC. Translation: CASSDSGVYSEQSF.

This clonotype was counted many times. The chain recombines TRBV7-9 with TRBJ1-2, with 8 nucleotides matching TRBD1. Germline CDR1 is SEHNR and CDR2 is FQNEAQ (reference sequence). This CDR3 contains 13 residues. V trimming: 7 bases; J trimming: 7 bases; junction bases outside the gene matches: 8. The CDR3 coding sequence is TGTGCCAGCACCACCGGGACAGGAGGTGGCTACACCTTC. Translating it yields CASTTGTGGGYTF. Using reference TRBV7-9 and TRBJ1-2 for the parts outside the CDR3, the full variable domain is DTGVSQNPRHKITKRGQNVTFRCDPISEHNRLYWYRQTLGQGPEFLTYFQNEAQLEKSRLLSDRFSAERPKGSFSTLEIQRTEQGDSAMYLCASTTGTGGGYTFGSGTRLTVV.

CDR3 sequence reads: CASSNANRDTGELFF. CDR3 bases: TGTGCCAGCAGTAACGCAAACAGGGACACCGGGGAGCTGTTTTTT. This sequence joins TRBV25-1 and TRBJ2-2, with a weak D call TRBD1 (6 bases). The V end lost 5 bases, the J end lost 3 bases, and 13 bases lay between the germline ends. There are 15 residues in the CDR3. Germline assignment: CDR1 MGHDK and CDR2 SYGVNS. The full variable domain, with the rest looked up from reference TRBV25-1 and TRBJ2-2, is EADIYQTPRYLVIGTGKKITLECSQTMGHDKMYWYQQDPGMELHLIHYSYGVNSTEKGDLSSESTVSRIRTEHFPLTLESARPSHTSQYLCASSNANRDTGELFFGEGSRLTVL.

In its sample, this clonotype was seen many times. The rearrangement uses TRBV6-1 and TRBJ2-7, with D hard to call. The germline V gene encodes CDR1 MNHNS and CDR2 SASEGT. The CDR3 extends over 14 amino acids. The ends were cut back, 7 bases at V and 0 bases at J, with 13 bases in the middle. The CDR3 nucleotides are TGTGCCAGCAAAGGTGGGCCTTACTCCTACGAGCAGTACTTC. This gives the protein CASKGGPYSYEQYF.

V gene TRBV12-3 or TRBV12-4 combines with J gene TRBJ2-2, with 11 bases that match TRBD2. The V segment lost 6 bases and the J segment 1 base; nucleotides outside the gene matches: 4. The CDR3 contains 16 residues. The CDR3 nucleotides are TGTGCCAGCAGACCCGGGACTAGCGGGAACACCGGGGAGCTGTTTTTT. Amino acids: CASRPGTSGNTGELFF.

This clonotype has ten or more counts. The chain joins TRBV2 to TRBJ1-6, with 8 bases that match TRBD1. V lost 4 bases to trimming and J lost 6 bases; unmatched junction nucleotides: 2. Germline values: CDR1 SNHLY, CDR2 FYNNEI. This CDR3 is built from 14 residues. This CDR3 reads CASSGDRGNSPLHF. For the CDR3, the DNA is TGTGCCAGCAGTGGTGACAGGGGTAATTCACCCCTCCACTTT.

This clonotype was observed many times. The J gene is TRBJ1-1, the V gene TRBV2; D gene unclear. The germline V gene has CDR1 SNHLY and CDR2 FYNNEI. The length of the CDR3 is 13 residues. V lost 3 bases and J 0 bases, leaving 5 bases between the germline ends. The CDR3: CASSDSMNTEAFF. The DNA for the CDR3 is TGTGCCAGCAGTGACAGTATGAACACTGAAGCTTTCTTT.

This clonotype came up many times. V and J are TRBV28 and TRBJ2-7; D might be TRBD2 (5 bases). Trimming left V 7 bases short and J 3 bases short, with 16 bases between. CDR3 length equals 14 residues. Germline assignment: CDR1 MDHEN and CDR2 SYDVKM. CDR3 protein: CASIKRGRDYEQYF. The CDR3 region has the DNA TGTGCCAGCATTAAAAGAGGACGGGACTACGAGCAGTACTTC.